This section outlines one T cell receptor (beta chain) sequence together with its context. The entry originates in a study of T cell changes during pregnancy in multiple sclerosis. Clones were read by immunoSEQ multiplex PCR, and TCRdb kept only the in-frame ones, dropping some. The table has around 27,000 clones, 90% to 95% seen once. CDR3 length: 14 residues. The junction had 2 bases not matched to a gene; V was cut back by 2 bases and J by 7 bases. Germline CDR1 is MNHEY and CDR2 is SMNVEV (reference sequence). The chain links TRBV27 to TRBJ1-5; 10 nucleotides agree with TRBD1. Source: CD4+ T cells from peripheral blood mononuclear cells, taken in the first trimester of pregnancy. This receptor was identified in a female donor with multiple sclerosis, enrolled in a pregnancy study. The CDR3 bases are TGTGCCAGCAGTTTAAGGACAGGGGGACAGCCCCAGCATTTT. It encodes CASSLRTGGQPQHF.